A selection of T cell receptor beta chains follows, all from one sample in a study of human T cells and chemical hapten exposure. TCRdb re-analysed the RACE reads in MiXCR, keeping a single row per CDR3 protein. The table shows under 450,000 distinct CDR3 sequences, with about 6.9% occurring only once. Sequences were derived from whole blood, sampled in connection with sensitization to the hapten diphenylcyclopropenone (DPC). These receptors all stem from a woman younger than 30 with alopecia areata. Some clones in this sample may be carry-over from other donors' samples. CDR3s include the opening cysteine and the closing phenylalanine or tryptophan. Fields, in order: CDR3 protein, CDR3 DNA, J gene, V gene, clone size, D gene. A D gene is named only where the DNA matches it firmly. Only some rows state a clone size, as once, few, many or a class for expanded clones.

CDR3 protein: CASSPGVATEAFF; CDR3 DNA: TGTGCCAGCAGCCCAGGGGTGGCAACTGAAGCTTTCTTT; J gene: TRBJ1-1; V gene: TRBV14; clone size: few; D gene: .
CDR3 protein: CSALRPGQGYEKLFF; CDR3 DNA: TGCAGTGCTCTACGACCGGGACAGGGATATGAAAAACTGTTTTTT; J gene: TRBJ1-4; V gene: TRBV20-1; clone size: .; D gene: TRBD1
CDR3 protein: CASSQWVRRAVNTEAFF; CDR3 DNA: TGTGCCAGCAGCCAATGGGTCAGGAGGGCGGTGAACACTGAAGCTTTCTTT; J gene: TRBJ1-1; V gene: TRBV14; clone size: few; D gene: .
CDR3 protein: CASRLGRGNSPLHF; CDR3 DNA: TGTGCCAGCAGATTGGGACGGGGGAATTCACCCCTCCACTTT; J gene: TRBJ1-6; V gene: TRBV6-5; clone size: many; D gene: .
CDR3 protein: CASRADGNTIYF; CDR3 DNA: TGTGCCAGCAGGGCGGACGGAAACACCATATATTTT; J gene: TRBJ1-3; V gene: TRBV6-5; clone size: few; D gene: .
CDR3 protein: CSASDRYYGYTF; CDR3 DNA: TGCAGTGCCAGCGACAGATACTATGGCTACACCTTC; J gene: TRBJ1-2; V gene: TRBV20-1; clone size: many; D gene: .
CDR3 protein: CASGATLNTEAFF; CDR3 DNA: TGTGCCAGCGGGGCGACCTTGAACACTGAAGCTTTCTTT; J gene: TRBJ1-1; V gene: TRBV9; clone size: .; D gene: .
CDR3 protein: CASSYSTTGRSSYGYTF; CDR3 DNA: TGTGCCAGCAGTTACTCCACCACGGGGAGATCCTCTTATGGCTACACCTTC; J gene: TRBJ1-2; V gene: TRBV6-5; clone size: few; D gene: .
CDR3 protein: CASSLGGTAYNEQFF; CDR3 DNA: TGCGCCAGCAGCTTGGGTGGGACAGCCTACAATGAGCAGTTCTTC; J gene: TRBJ2-1; V gene: TRBV5-1; clone size: .; D gene: TRBD1
CDR3 protein: CASSYSSGIAKNIQYF; CDR3 DNA: TGTGCCAGCAGTTACTCGTCAGGAATAGCCAAAAACATTCAGTACTTC; J gene: TRBJ2-4; V gene: TRBV6-2/TRBV6-3; clone size: .; D gene: .